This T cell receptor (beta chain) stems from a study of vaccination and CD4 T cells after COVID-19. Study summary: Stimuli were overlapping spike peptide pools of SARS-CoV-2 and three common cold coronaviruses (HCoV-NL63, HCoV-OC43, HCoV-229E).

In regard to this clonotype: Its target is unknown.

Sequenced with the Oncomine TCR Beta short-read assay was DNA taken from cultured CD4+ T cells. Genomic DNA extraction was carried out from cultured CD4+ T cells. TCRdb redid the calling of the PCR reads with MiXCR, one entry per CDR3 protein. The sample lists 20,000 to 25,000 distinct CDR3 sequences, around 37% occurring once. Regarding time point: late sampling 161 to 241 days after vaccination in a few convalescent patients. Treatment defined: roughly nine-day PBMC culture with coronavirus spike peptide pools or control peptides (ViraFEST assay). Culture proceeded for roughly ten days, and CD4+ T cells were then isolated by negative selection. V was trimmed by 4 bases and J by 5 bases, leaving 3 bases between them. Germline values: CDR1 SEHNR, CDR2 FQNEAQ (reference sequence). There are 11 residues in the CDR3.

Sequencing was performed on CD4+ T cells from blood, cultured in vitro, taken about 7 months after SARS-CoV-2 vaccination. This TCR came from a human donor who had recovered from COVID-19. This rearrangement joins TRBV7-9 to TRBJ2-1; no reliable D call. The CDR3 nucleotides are TGTGCCAGCAGCTACGACAATGAGCAGTTCTTC. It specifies CASSYDNEQFF. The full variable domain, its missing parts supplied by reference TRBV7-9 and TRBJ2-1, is DTGVSQNPRHKITKRGQNVTFRCDPISEHNRLYWYRQTLGQGPEFLTYFQNEAQLEKSRLLSDRFSAERPKGSFSTLEIQRTEQGDSAMYLCASSYDNEQFFGPGTRLTVL.